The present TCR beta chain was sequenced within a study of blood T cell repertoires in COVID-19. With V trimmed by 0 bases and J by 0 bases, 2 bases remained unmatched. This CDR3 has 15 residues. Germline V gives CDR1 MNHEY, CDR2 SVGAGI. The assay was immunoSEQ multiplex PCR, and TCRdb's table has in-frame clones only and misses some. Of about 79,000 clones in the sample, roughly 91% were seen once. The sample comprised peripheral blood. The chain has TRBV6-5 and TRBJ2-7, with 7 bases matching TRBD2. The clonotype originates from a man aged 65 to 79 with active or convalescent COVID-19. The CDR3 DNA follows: TGTGCCAGCAGTTACTCGGGAGGGAGCTCCTACGAGCAGTACTTC. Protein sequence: CASSYSGGSSYEQYF.